The 4 T cell receptor beta chains below all came from one sample that was sequenced in a study of blood T cell repertoires in COVID-19. Assay: immunoSEQ multiplex PCR; the TCRdb copy retains only in-frame clones and omits some. The sample includes 350,000 to 550,000 clones, 70% to 90% of them seen just once. The sample comprised PBMCs or T cells enriched from blood (not recorded which). The origin of the receptors is a woman under 30 with acute COVID-19.

The rearrangement links TRBV19 to TRBJ1-3, with 10 positions matching TRBD1. CDR1 LNHDA and CDR2 SQIVND come from the germline V gene (reference sequence). The V gene end was trimmed by 10 bases and the J gene end by 3 bases; junction bases not matched to a gene: 6. The CDR3 runs 14 residues. The CDR3 here is CATTGTGVGNTIYF. CDR3 nucleotide sequence: TGTGCCACAACCGGGACAGGGGTTGGAAACACCATATATTTT.

This chain connects TRBV7-8 to TRBJ2-7; TRBD1 matches at 12 bases. This CDR3 comprises 15 residues. V gave up 6 bases and J gave up 7 bases; unmatched junction bases: 10. CDR1 is SGHVS and CDR2 is FQNEAQ in the germline V gene. The CDR3 sequence: CASSSPGQGAREQYF. The CDR3, as DNA: TGTGCCAGCAGTTCACCGGGACAGGGGGCTCGTGAGCAGTACTTC. Full variable domain (missing parts from reference TRBV7-8 and TRBJ2-7): GAGVSQSPRYKVAKRGQDVALRCDPISGHVSLFWYQQALGQGPEFLTYFQNEAQLDKSGLPSDRFFAERPEGSVSTLKIQRTQQEDSAVYLCASSSPGQGAREQYFGPGTRLTVT.

The chain is built from TRBV11-2 and TRBJ2-7; tentatively, D is TRBD2 (7 bases). CDR1 and CDR2 (germline): SGHAT, FQNNGV. Trimming shortened V by 6 bases and J by 6 bases, and 21 bases separated the two germline ends. This CDR3 has 15 residues. CDR3 in DNA: TGTGCCAGCAGTTTTAGGGGCGGGAGAGGGGGCGAGCAGTACTTC. Translation gives CASSFRGGRGGEQYF.

The V call is TRBV6-5, the J call TRBJ1-6; 8 bases fit TRBD1. This CDR3 contains 16 residues. Germline-derived CDR1 and CDR2 are MNHEY and SVGAGI. Losses at the gene ends were 2 bases for V and 9 bases for J; bases not matched to a gene: 9. The CDR3 bases are TGTGCCAGCAGTTACGAGGACAGGGACTTTAGTTCACCCCTCCACTTT. Protein: CASSYEDRDFSSPLHF.